This T cell receptor (beta chain) was retrieved from a study of T-cell reconstitution after alpha-beta-depleted transplantation in children. Researchers prepared the TCRbeta library using unique molecular identifiers, the study reports. TCRdb recomputed calls from the PCR reads with MiXCR, one row per CDR3 protein. The table has approximately 510,000 distinct CDR3 sequences, approximately 16% seen once. Germline V gene lookup returns CDR1 SGHAT and CDR2 FQNNGV. The CDR3 runs to 12 residues. With 4 bases removed from V and 7 bases from J, the gap between germline ends came to 8 bases. The clonotype was recovered from a human donor who donated a stem cell graft to a child with acute lymphoblastic leukemia. The sequencing used PBMCs from the stem cell graft donor, collected from the stem cell graft. J is TRBJ2-1 and V is TRBV11-2; D unclear. This chain's CDR3 is CASSYGSNEQFF. Here the CDR3 DNA reads TGTGCCAGCAGCTACGGGTCGAATGAGCAGTTCTTC.